This T cell receptor (beta chain) was retrieved from a study of cytomegalovirus exposure and HLA in healthy donors. The wider study: Unique TCRs from HLA-typed donors, approximately 80 million of them, were held in an early data release.

Primers: 60 Vbeta forward and 13 Jbeta reverse. Produced via immunoSEQ multiplex PCR; TCRdb's table is partial and in-frame only. In the table there are 82,000 or so clones, over 9.5% of which are singletons. Only a few counts were recorded for this clone. Its target is not known. Study results and caveats: A previous analysis found most TCR beta V segments productive roughly 90% or roughly 30% of the time. Specificity for CMV antigens was confirmed in vitro for a few of the CMV-associated chains. Many donors carried some public TCRs, although rarity characterized most TCR sequences.

Trimming took off 1 base at V and 6 bases at J, with 18 bases between the two ends. In germline, CDR1 is SGHAT, CDR2 FQNNGV. The length of the CDR3 is 16 residues. The sequenced sample consisted of PBMCs. The sequence came from a man between 60 and 75 years old in good health and CMV-seropositive. The chain has TRBV11-2 and TRBJ1-1, with a possible D match to TRBD1 (5 bases). Here the CDR3 reads CASSLVAQGMVAEAFF. The DNA of the CDR3 is TGTGCCAGCAGCTTAGTGGCGCAGGGTATGGTGGCTGAAGCTTTCTTT.